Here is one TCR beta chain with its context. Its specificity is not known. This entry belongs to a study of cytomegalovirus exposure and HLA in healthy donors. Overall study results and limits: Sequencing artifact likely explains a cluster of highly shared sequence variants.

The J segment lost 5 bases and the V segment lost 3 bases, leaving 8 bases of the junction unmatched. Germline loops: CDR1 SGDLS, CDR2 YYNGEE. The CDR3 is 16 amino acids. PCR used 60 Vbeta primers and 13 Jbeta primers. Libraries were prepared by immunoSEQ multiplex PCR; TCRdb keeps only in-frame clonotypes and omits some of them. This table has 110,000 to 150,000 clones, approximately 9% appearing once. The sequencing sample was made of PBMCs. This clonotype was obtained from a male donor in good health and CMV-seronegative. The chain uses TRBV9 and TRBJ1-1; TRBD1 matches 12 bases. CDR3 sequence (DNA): TGTGCCAGCAGCGCCGGGACAGGGGGCCTGGGGACTGAAGCTTTCTTT. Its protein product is CASSAGTGGLGTEAFF.